Presented here are 20 T cell receptor beta chains from one specimen sequenced in a study of response to subunit inactivated influenza vaccine. TCRdb called the RT-PCR reads again in MiXCR, with one record for every CDR3 protein. The data contain approximately 500,000 distinct CDR3 sequences, approximately 15% of them singletons. The source material was PBMCs from blood, sampled 12 days after vaccination. These TCRs come from a middle-aged man who received an inactivated influenza vaccine.

This rearrangement joins TRBV7-9 to TRBJ2-7; 7 nucleotides agree with TRBD1. The CDR3 runs to 15 residues. The trim removed 5 bases at V and 0 bases at J, leaving 7 bases unmatched. Germline values: CDR1 SEHNR, CDR2 FQNEAQ (reference sequence). CDR3 sequence (DNA): TGTGCCAGCAGCCCACAGGGGACAGCCTCCTACGAGCAGTACTTC. This sequence encodes CASSPQGTASYEQYF. The full variable domain, its missing parts supplied by reference TRBV7-9 and TRBJ2-7, is DTGVSQNPRHKITKRGQNVTFRCDPISEHNRLYWYRQTLGQGPEFLTYFQNEAQLEKSRLLSDRFSAERPKGSFSTLEIQRTEQGDSAMYLCASSPQGTASYEQYFGPGTRLTVT.

This clonotype was observed a few times. V gene TRBV19 combines with J gene TRBJ2-7; D perhaps matches TRBD2 (5 bases). Germline V lookup: CDR1 LNHDA, CDR2 SQIVND (reference sequence). This CDR3 has 13 amino acids. V lost 7 bases and J lost 2, with 12 bases in between. This chain's CDR3 is CASNEGEAYEQYF. Written as DNA, the CDR3 is TGTGCCAGTAATGAGGGAGAGGCCTACGAGCAGTACTTC. The whole variable domain, filled in from reference TRBV19 and TRBJ2-7, reads DGGITQSPKYLFRKEGQNVTLSCEQNLNHDAMYWYRQDPGQGLRLIYYSQIVNDFQKGDIAEGYSVSREKKESFPLTVTSAQKNPTAFYLCASNEGEAYEQYFGPGTRLTVT.

This chain links TRBV7-9 with TRBJ2-1, with a possible D match to TRBD2 (6 bases). CDR3 size: 15 residues. Looked up from germline, CDR1 is SEHNR and CDR2 is FQNEAQ (reference sequence). V lost 6 bases and J lost 0, with 12 bases in between. DNA for the CDR3: TGTGCCAGCAGGACCGACGGGAGCTCCTACAATGAGCAGTTCTTC. Translation gives CASRTDGSSYNEQFF.

This clonotype has a count of ten or more. This rearrangement joins TRBV14 to TRBJ1-6; 7 nucleotides agree with TRBD1. The CDR3 covers 15 residues. The germline gives CDR1 SGHDN, CDR2 FVKESK. Trimming took 0 bases from V and 8 from J; bases not matched to a gene: 4. Here the CDR3 reads CASSQDSGGDSPLHF. CDR3 sequence (DNA): TGTGCCAGCAGCCAAGATTCAGGGGGGGATTCACCCCTCCACTTT. Based on the CDR3 plus reference TRBV14 and TRBJ1-6, the full variable domain is EAGVTQFPSHSVIEKGQTVTLRCDPISGHDNLYWYRRVMGKEIKFLLHFVKESKQDESGMPNNRFLAERTGGTYSTLKVQPAELEDSGVYFCASSQDSGGDSPLHFGNGTRLTVT.

In its sample, this clonotype was seen many times. This rearrangement joins TRBV20-1 to TRBJ1-6; the D gene is possibly TRBD1 (5 bases). CDR3 size: 15 residues. The ends were cut back, 3 bases at V and 9 bases at J, with 18 bases in the middle. CDR1 and CDR2 (germline): DFQATT, SNEGSKA (reference sequence). CDR3 DNA: TGCAGTGCTAGTATTCCAGGGAGGGTTTCTTCACCCCTCCACTTT. This sequence encodes CSASIPGRVSSPLHF.

This clonotype was observed a few times. J is TRBJ2-3 and V is TRBV11-2; 8 nucleotides align to TRBD2. V lost 1 base to trimming and J lost 6 bases; unmatched junction nucleotides: 6. Germline CDR1 is SGHAT and CDR2 is FQNNGV. The CDR3 has 15 amino acids. Here the CDR3 reads CASSLAGGAMDTQYF. For the CDR3, the DNA is TGTGCCAGCAGCTTAGCCGGGGGGGCTATGGATACGCAGTATTTT.

The J gene is TRBJ2-3, the V gene TRBV5-5; 10 bases align to TRBD1. The length of the CDR3 is 17 residues. Unmatched junction bases numbered 10, after V lost 2 bases and J lost 4 bases. CDR1 and CDR2 from the germline V gene are SGHKS and YYEKEE (reference sequence). CDR3 DNA sequence: TGTGCCAGCAGCTTTACCCCGACAGGGGGCTTCGCAGATACGCAGTATTTT. It encodes CASSFTPTGGFADTQYF.

This clonotype has a count of ten or more. The chain uses TRBV5-6 and TRBJ2-3, with 9 bases lining up with TRBD2. V lost 4 bases to trimming and J lost 5 bases; unmatched junction nucleotides: 5. CDR3 length equals 14 residues. Germline V CDR1 and CDR2: SGHDT, YYEEEE. CDR3 sequence reads: CASSPWTSEDTQYF. The CDR3 DNA is TGTGCCAGCAGCCCGTGGACTAGCGAAGATACGCAGTATTTT.

This clonotype was counted ten times or more. The chain recombines TRBV6-2 or TRBV6-3 with TRBJ2-3; tentatively, D is TRBD2 (7 bases). CDR1 is MNHEY and CDR2 is SVGEGT in the germline V gene. This CDR3 contains 16 residues. The ends were cut back, 6 bases at V and 3 bases at J, with 19 bases in the middle. The CDR3 nucleotides are TGTGCCAGCAGAAAGACGGGAGGAGGGGGTACAGATACGCAGTATTTT. Translated: CASRKTGGGGTDTQYF.

This clonotype has just a few counts. This chain uses TRBV11-2 with TRBJ2-7, with D perhaps TRBD1 (5 bases). Germline values: CDR1 SGHAT, CDR2 FQNNGV. The CDR3 totals 14 residues. V was pared by 4 bases and J by 0 bases, with 10 bases between. CDR3 bases: TGTGCCAGCAGCTCCAGCAGGGCCTCCTACGAGCAGTACTTC. This gives the protein CASSSSRASYEQYF.

V and J are TRBV29-1 and TRBJ2-3; possible D gene TRBD2, 6 bases. This CDR3 spans 11 amino acids. The V end lost 3 bases, the J end lost 8 bases, and 9 bases lay between the germline ends. Germline values: CDR1 SQVTM, CDR2 ANQGSEA. The CDR3: CSVDWGGTQYF. In DNA form, the CDR3 reads TGCAGCGTTGATTGGGGAGGTACGCAGTATTTT.

This clonotype occurred many times. CDR3 coding DNA: TGCGCCAGCAGCTTGGGACAGATTCTAGCCAAAAACATTCAGTACTTC. Translating gives CASSLGQILAKNIQYF. This chain uses TRBV5-1 with TRBJ2-4; possible D gene TRBD1, 5 bases. Germline CDR1 reads SGHRS; CDR2 reads YFSETQ. V was trimmed by 0 bases and J by 0 bases, leaving 10 bases between them. This CDR3 region has 16 residues.

This clonotype was observed at least ten times. The chain uses TRBV10-3 and TRBJ1-4; 12 bases map to TRBD1. V lost 10 bases to trimming and J lost 0 bases; unmatched junction nucleotides: 9. CDR1 and CDR2 from the germline V gene are ENHRY and SYGVKD. The CDR3 extends over 17 amino acids. The CDR3 DNA sequence: TGTGCCACCCGAGAGGGACAGGGGGCTTCAACTAATGAAAAACTGTTTTTT. Translation gives CATREGQGASTNEKLFF.

This clonotype was recorded a few times. The chain recombines TRBV10-3 with TRBJ1-1; D call uncertain. Germline V CDR1 and CDR2: ENHRY, SYGVKD. V was cut by 3 bases and J by 1 base, with 12 bases left in between. The CDR3 length is 15 residues. DNA of the CDR3: TGTGCCATCAGTGAATCAGACCTCACGAACACTGAAGCTTTCTTT. Protein sequence: CAISESDLTNTEAFF.

This clonotype was counted a few times. The V and J genes are TRBV20-1 and TRBJ1-4, with D perhaps matching TRBD1 (5 bases). Trimming removed 6 bases from V and 0 bases from J, with 11 bases in between. The CDR3 length is 14 residues. Germline values: CDR1 DFQATT, CDR2 SNEGSKA (reference sequence). The CDR3 sequence is CSAPQGATNEKLFF. DNA of the CDR3: TGCAGTGCGCCTCAGGGTGCAACTAATGAAAAACTGTTTTTT.

This clonotype was observed a few times. V is TRBV20-1 and J is TRBJ2-7, with D unresolved. CDR1 and CDR2 from the germline V gene are DFQATT and SNEGSKA (reference sequence). Trimming took off 0 bases at V and 2 bases at J, with 11 bases between the two ends. The CDR3 consists of 14 residues. The CDR3 sequence: CSARERAAPYEQYF. The CDR3 nucleotides read TGCAGTGCTAGAGAAAGGGCAGCGCCCTACGAGCAGTACTTC.

This clonotype was detected only a few times. V gene TRBV19 combines with J gene TRBJ2-1; 10 nucleotides line up with TRBD2. The V gene end was trimmed by 5 bases and the J gene end by 3 bases; junction bases not matched to a gene: 7. The CDR3 covers 16 residues. Germline loops: CDR1 LNHDA, CDR2 SQIVND (reference sequence). The CDR3 region has the DNA TGTGCCAGTAGTCGGAGGACTAGCGGCAACTACAATGAGCAGTTCTTC. Protein: CASSRRTSGNYNEQFF.

This clonotype was detected only a few times. The rearrangement uses TRBV6-1 and TRBJ1-5, with a possible D match to TRBD1 (6 bases). The CDR3 has 13 amino acids. Looked up from germline, CDR1 is MNHNS and CDR2 is SASEGT. Trimming pared 6 bases from V and 7 bases from J, leaving 13 bases between. The CDR3 DNA follows: TGTGCCAGCAGAAAGGGCAGGGGACAGCCCCAGCATTTT. Residues: CASRKGRGQPQHF.

The gene calls are TRBV7-2 and TRBJ2-7; TRBD2 aligns across 10 bases. There are 16 residues in the CDR3. The junction had 3 bases not matched to a gene; V was cut back by 0 bases and J by 1 base. CDR1 is SGHTA, CDR2 FQGNSA, per germline. CDR3 sequence reads: CASSLAASGGSYEQYF. For the CDR3, the DNA is TGTGCCAGCAGCTTAGCTGCTAGCGGGGGATCCTACGAGCAGTACTTC.

The rearrangement uses TRBV4-3 and TRBJ2-7, with a tentative D call TRBD2 (5 bases). Germline CDR1 is LGHNA and CDR2 is YSLEER. The CDR3 covers 12 residues. V dropped 1 base and J dropped 6 bases, with 7 bases sitting between them. CDR3 in amino acids: CASSQGTSEQYF. The CDR3 DNA is TGCGCCAGCAGCCAAGGCACTAGCGAGCAGTACTTC.